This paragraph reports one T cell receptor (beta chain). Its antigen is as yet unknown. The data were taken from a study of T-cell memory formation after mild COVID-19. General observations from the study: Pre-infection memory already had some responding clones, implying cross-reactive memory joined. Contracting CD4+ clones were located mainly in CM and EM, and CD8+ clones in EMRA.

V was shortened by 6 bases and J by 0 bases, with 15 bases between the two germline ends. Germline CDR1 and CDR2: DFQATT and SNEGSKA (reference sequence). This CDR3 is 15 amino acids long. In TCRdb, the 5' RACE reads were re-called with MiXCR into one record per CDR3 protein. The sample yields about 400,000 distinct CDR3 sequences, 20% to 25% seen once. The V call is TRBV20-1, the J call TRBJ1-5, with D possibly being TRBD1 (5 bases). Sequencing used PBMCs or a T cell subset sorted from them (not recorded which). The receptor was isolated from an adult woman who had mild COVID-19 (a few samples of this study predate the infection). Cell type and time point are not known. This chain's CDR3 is CSAKLNRNSNQPQHF. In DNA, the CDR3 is TGCAGTGCCAAACTGAACAGGAATAGCAATCAGCCCCAGCATTTT.